These T cell receptor beta chains were read from a single sample in a study of blood T cell repertoires in COVID-19. Only in-frame clones appear in the TCRdb table, and some are missing; sequencing was by immunoSEQ multiplex PCR. The sample includes some 120,000 clones, around 80% of them seen just once. The source material was peripheral blood. The receptors were sampled from an older woman with acute or convalescent COVID-19. Each CDR3 is given with its conserved first and last residue. The order of the fields is CDR3 length, V gene, J gene, CDR3 protein.

>14|TRBV2|TRBJ1-5
CATAVERGNQPQHF
>17|TRBV27|TRBJ2-1
CASSSRQTSGRMDEQFF
>13|TRBV19|TRBJ2-2
CASSNQGAGELFF
>16|TRBV9|TRBJ1-3
CASSVGGADSGNTIYF
>11|TRBV10-3|TRBJ1-2
CAISESSGYTF
>14|TRBV2|TRBJ2-3
CATIGLLGTGPQYF
>12|TRBV2|TRBJ1-2
CASSESLYGYTF
>14|TRBV29-1|TRBJ2-2
CSVEASGRPGELFF
>14|TRBV29-1|TRBJ2-1
CSVDLAAINNEQFF
>15|TRBV19|TRBJ2-7
CASREVPGQAYEQYF
>13|TRBV5-4|TRBJ2-5
CASSLDRVETQYF
>15|TRBV7-2|TRBJ2-7
CASSLDSELSYEQYF
>16|TRBV30|TRBJ1-5
CAWSEKQGLSNQPQHF
>14|TRBV28|TRBJ2-1
CASMLLSSYNEQFF
>12|TRBV28|TRBJ2-5
CASSLVGETQYF
>17|TRBV4-1|TRBJ1-6
CASSQTTAGQGRRALHF
>14|TRBV6-5|TRBJ1-1
CASSLRTGNTEAFF
>14|TRBV29-1|TRBJ1-3
CSVEKRNSGNTIYF
>11|TRBV20-1|TRBJ1-1
CSGKQDREAFF
>16|TRBV7-3|TRBJ2-7
CASRPGLAGGSYEQYF
>14|TRBV7-3|TRBJ2-1
CASSLNEDSHEQFF
>15|TRBV5-1|TRBJ1-4
CASSLGQASNEKLFF
>12|TRBV19|TRBJ2-7
CASSRNQVEQYF
>13|TRBV23-1|TRBJ1-3
CATKSTEQNTIYF
>17|TRBV5-1|TRBJ2-3
CASSLEVTSGIADTQYF
>19|TRBV7-9|TRBJ1-4
CASVSRGDRSPRANEKLFF
>17|TRBV2|TRBJ2-1
CASSEMRRGGPYNEQFF
>16|TRBV28|TRBJ2-1
CASSTPGGRARNEQFF
>12|TRBV29-1|TRBJ2-7
CSVVSGGGEQYF
>14|TRBV6-5|TRBJ2-7
CASRDKARGGEQYF
>14|TRBV19|TRBJ1-4
CASSPASDNEKLFF
>16|TRBV2|TRBJ2-1
CASDASGTRGNNEQFF
>14|TRBV4-1|TRBJ2-7
CASSPDRGGYEQYF
>12|TRBV12-3/TRBV12-4|TRBJ2-7
CASSGQFNEQYF
>14|TRBV9|TRBJ1-3
CASSVEAAGNTIYF
>14|TRBV5-1|TRBJ2-7
CASMLGTAVREQYF
>14|TRBV2|TRBJ2-2
CASKASENTGELFF
>14|TRBV11-1|TRBJ1-1
CASSFTRTGGEAFF
>15|TRBV28|TRBJ2-1
CASSLTGGEYNEQFF
>14|TRBV27|TRBJ1-1
CASSLHRDVGEAFF
>16|TRBV3-1/TRBV3-2|TRBJ1-5
CASSQESGGSNQPQHF
>15|TRBV6-2/TRBV6-3|TRBJ2-3
CASSYRTSGTDTQYF
>13|TRBV6-5|TRBJ1-1
CASSRTGNTEAFF
>16|TRBV28|TRBJ2-1
CASSPLGLAGVNEQFF
>15|TRBV7-2|TRBJ2-3
CASSLRRGPTDTQYF
>12|TRBV7-6|TRBJ2-1
CASSQVTREQFF
>14|TRBV11-3|TRBJ2-2
CASSYTLNTGELFF